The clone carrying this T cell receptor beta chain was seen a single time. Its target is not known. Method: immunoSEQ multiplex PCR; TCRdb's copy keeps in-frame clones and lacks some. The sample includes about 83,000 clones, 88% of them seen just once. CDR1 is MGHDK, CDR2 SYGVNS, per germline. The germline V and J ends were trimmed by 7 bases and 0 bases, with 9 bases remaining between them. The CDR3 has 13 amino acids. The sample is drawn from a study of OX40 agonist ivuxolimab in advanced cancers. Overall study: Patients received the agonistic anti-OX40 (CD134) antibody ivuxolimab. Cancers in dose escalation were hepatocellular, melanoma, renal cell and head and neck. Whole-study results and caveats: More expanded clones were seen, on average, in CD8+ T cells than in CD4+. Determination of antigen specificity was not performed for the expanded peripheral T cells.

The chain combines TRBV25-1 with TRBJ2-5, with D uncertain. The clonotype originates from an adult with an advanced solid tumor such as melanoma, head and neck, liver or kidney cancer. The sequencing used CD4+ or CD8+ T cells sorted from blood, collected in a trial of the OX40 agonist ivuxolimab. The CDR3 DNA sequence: TGTGCCAGCAATGGCCTAAACCAAGAGACCCAGTACTTC. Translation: CASNGLNQETQYF.